This TCR beta chain was found in a study of blood T cell repertoires in COVID-19. Study-wide background: In each case, the material was cDNA or gDNA derived from T cells, B-cell-depleted T cells, or PBMCs.

Some clones are missing from TCRdb's copy, which holds only in-frame ones; the method was immunoSEQ multiplex PCR. The data hold over 200,000 clones, with about 87% observed a single time. This clone turned up a few times. Germline V CDR1 and CDR2: LGHDT, YNNKEL (reference sequence). The CDR3 extends over 13 amino acids. Trimming stripped 4 bases from V and 9 bases from J, with 13 bases between. The clonotype was recovered from a woman aged 50 to 65 with acute or convalescent COVID-19. Sequences were obtained from peripheral blood. This sequence joins TRBV3-1 (or the pseudogene TRBV3-2) and TRBJ1-3, with unresolved D. This CDR3 is CASSPLLEGTIYF. The CDR3 coding sequence is TGTGCCAGCAGCCCCCTTCTGGAGGGCACCATATATTTT.